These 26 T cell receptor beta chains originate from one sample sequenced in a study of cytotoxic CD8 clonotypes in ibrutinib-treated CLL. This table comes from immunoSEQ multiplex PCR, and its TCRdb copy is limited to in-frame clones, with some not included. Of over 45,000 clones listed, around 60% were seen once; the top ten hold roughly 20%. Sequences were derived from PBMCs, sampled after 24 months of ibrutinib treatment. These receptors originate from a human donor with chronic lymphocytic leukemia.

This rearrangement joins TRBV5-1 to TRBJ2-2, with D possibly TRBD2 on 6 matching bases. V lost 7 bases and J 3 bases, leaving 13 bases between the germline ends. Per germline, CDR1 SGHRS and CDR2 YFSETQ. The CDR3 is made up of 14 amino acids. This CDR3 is CASRLGGYTGELFF. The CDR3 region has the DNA TGCGCCAGCCGATTAGGAGGGTACACCGGGGAGCTGTTTTTT.

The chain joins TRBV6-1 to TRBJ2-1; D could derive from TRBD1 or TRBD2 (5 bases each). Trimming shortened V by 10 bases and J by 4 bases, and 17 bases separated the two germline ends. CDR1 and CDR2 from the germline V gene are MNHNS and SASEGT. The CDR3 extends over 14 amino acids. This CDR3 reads CATGWGIKYNEQFF. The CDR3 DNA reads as TGTGCCACAGGATGGGGGATCAAGTACAATGAGCAGTTCTTC.

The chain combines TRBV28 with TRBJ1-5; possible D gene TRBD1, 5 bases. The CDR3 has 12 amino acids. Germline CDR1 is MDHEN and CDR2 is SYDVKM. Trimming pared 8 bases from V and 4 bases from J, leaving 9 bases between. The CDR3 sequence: CASQGPNQPQHF. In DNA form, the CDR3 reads TGTGCCAGCCAGGGTCCTAATCAGCCCCAGCATTTT.

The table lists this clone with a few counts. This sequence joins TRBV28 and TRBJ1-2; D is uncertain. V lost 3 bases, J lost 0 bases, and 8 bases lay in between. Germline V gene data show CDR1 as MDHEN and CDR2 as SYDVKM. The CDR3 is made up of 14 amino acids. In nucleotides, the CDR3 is TGTGCCAGCAGTTTGTGGACCACTAACTATGGCTACACCTTC. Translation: CASSLWTTNYGYTF.

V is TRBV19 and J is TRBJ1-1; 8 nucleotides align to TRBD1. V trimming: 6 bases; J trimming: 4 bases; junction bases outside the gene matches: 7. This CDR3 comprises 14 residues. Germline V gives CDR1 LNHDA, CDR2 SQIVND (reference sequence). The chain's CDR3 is CASRATGVRTEAFF. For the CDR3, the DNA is TGTGCCAGTAGGGCGACAGGGGTTCGCACTGAAGCTTTCTTT.

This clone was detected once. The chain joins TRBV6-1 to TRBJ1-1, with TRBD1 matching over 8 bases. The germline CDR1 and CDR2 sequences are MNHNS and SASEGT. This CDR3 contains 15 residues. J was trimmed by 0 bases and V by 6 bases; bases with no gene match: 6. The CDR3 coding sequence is TGTGCCAGCAGGAGGGACAGGACCATGAACACTGAAGCTTTCTTT. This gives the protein CASRRDRTMNTEAFF.

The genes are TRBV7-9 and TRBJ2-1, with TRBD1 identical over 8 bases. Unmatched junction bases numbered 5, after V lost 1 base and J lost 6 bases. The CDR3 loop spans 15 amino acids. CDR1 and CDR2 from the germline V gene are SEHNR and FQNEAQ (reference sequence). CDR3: CASSLGTGSVNEQFF. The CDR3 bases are TGTGCCAGCAGCTTAGGGACAGGGTCGGTCAATGAGCAGTTCTTC.

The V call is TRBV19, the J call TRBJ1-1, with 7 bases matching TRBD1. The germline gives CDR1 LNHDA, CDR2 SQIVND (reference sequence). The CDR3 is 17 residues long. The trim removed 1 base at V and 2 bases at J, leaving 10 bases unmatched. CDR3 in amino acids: CASSIGLRGGFNTEAFF. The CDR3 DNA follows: TGTGCCAGTAGTATAGGTCTCAGGGGGGGCTTCAACACTGAAGCTTTCTTT.

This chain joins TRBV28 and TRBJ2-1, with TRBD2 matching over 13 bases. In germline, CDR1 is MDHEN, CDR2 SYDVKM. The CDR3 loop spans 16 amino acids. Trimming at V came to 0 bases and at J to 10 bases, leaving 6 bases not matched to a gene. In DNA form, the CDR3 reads TGTGCCAGCAGTTTATGGACGGGACTAGCGGGGAGAGAGCAGTTCTTC. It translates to CASSLWTGLAGREQFF.

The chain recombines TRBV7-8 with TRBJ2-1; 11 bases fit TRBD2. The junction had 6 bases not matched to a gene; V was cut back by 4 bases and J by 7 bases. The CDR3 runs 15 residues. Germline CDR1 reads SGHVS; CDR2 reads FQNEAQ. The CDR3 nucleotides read TGTGCCAGCAGCTCAAGTAGCGGGAGGGATAATGAGCAGTTCTTC. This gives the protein CASSSSSGRDNEQFF.

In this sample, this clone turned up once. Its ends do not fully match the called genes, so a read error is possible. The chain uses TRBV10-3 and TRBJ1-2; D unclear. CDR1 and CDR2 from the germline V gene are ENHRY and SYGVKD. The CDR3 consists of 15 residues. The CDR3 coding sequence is TGTGCCAGCAGTTACTCCGGCAGGATAGAGCATGGCTACACCTTC. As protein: CASSYSGRIEHGYTF.

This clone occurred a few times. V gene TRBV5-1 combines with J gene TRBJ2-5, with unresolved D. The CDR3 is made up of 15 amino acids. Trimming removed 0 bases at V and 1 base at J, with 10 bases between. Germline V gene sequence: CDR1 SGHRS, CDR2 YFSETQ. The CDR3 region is CASSLGGQIQETQYF. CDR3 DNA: TGCGCCAGCAGCTTGGGGGGTCAGATCCAAGAGACCCAGTACTTC.

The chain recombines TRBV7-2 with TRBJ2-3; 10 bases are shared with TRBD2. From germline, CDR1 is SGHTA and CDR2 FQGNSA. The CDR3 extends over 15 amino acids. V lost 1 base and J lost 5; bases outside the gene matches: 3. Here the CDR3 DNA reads TGTGCCAGCAGCTTAGGATCTAGCGGGAGAGATACGCAGTATTTT. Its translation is CASSLGSSGRDTQYF.

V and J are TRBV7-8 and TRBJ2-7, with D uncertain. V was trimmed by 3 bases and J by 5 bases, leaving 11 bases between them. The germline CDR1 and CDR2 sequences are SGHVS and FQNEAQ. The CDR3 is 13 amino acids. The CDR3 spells CASSLSITHEQYF. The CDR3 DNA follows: TGTGCCAGCAGCTTGTCAATAACGCACGAGCAGTACTTC. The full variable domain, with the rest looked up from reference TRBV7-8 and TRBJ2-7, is GAGVSQSPRYKVAKRGQDVALRCDPISGHVSLFWYQQALGQGPEFLTYFQNEAQLDKSGLPSDRFFAERPEGSVSTLKIQRTQQEDSAVYLCASSLSITHEQYFGPGTRLTVT.

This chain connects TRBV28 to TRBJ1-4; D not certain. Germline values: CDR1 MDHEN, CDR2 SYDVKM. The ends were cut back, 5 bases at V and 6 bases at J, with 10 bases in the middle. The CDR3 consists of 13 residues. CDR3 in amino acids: CASSRGAHEKLFF. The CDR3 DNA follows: TGTGCCAGCAGTCGGGGAGCCCATGAAAAACTGTTTTTT.

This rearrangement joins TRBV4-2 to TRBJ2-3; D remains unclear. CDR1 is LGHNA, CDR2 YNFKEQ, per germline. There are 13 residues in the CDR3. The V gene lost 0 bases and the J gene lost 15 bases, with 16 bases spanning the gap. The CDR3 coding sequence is TGTGCCAGCAGCCAAGAGGGCCGATCTGAGAGTTATTTT. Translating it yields CASSQEGRSESYF.

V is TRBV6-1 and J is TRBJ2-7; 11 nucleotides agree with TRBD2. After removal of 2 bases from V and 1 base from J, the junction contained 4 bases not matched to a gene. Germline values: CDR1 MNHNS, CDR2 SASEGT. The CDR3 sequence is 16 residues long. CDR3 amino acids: CASSEHTSGGSYEQYV. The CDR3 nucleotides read TGTGCCAGCAGTGAACATACTAGCGGGGGTTCCTACGAGCAGTACGTC.

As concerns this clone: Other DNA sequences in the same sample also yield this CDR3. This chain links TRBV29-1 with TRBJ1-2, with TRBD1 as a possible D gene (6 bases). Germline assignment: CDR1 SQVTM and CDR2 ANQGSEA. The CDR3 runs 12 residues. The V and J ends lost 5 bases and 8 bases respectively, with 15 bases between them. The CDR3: CSVLTGEGGYTF. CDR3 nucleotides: TGCAGCGTTCTGACAGGAGAGGGGGGCTACACCTTC.

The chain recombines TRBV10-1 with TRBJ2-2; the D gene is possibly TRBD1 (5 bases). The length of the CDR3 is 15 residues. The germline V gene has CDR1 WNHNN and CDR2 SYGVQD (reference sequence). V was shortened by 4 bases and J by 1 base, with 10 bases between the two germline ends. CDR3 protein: CASSGKGKNTGELFF. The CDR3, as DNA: TGCGCCAGCAGTGGAAAGGGGAAGAACACCGGGGAGCTGTTTTTT.

As DNA, the CDR3 is TGTGCCAGCAGCCGTGGCCCGGAAATTAACTATGGCTACACCTTC. Translation gives CASSRGPEINYGYTF. V and J are TRBV4-2 and TRBJ1-2; D unclear. Germline V gives CDR1 LGHNA, CDR2 YNFKEQ. V was clipped by 4 bases and J by 1 base, with 13 bases between them. CDR3 length: 15 amino acids.

CDR3 in amino acids: CASSSGGKTQYF. The DNA for the CDR3 is TGTGCCAGTAGTTCCGGGGGGAAGACCCAGTACTTC. The gene calls are TRBV19 and TRBJ2-5; 7 bases match TRBD2. Germline lookup yields CDR1 LNHDA and CDR2 SQIVND (reference sequence). This CDR3 spans 12 amino acids. V was clipped by 5 bases and J by 6 bases; unmatched bases: 3.

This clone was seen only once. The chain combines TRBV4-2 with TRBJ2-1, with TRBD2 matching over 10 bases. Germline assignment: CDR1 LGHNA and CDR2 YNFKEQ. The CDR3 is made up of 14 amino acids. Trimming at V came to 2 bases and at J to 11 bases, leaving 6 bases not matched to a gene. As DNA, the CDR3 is TGTGCCAGCAGCCAAAGGACTAGCGGAGACCAGCAGTTCTTC. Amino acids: CASSQRTSGDQQFF.

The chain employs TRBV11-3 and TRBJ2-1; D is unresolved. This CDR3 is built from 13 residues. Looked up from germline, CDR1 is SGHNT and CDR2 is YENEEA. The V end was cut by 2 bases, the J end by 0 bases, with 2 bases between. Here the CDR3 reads CASSLTSYNEQFF. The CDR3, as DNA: TGTGCCAGCAGCTTAACCTCCTACAATGAGCAGTTCTTC.

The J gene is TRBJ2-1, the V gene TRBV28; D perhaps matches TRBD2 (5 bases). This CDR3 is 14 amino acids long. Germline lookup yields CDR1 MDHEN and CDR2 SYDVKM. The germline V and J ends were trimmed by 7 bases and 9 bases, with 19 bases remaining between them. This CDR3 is CASTGKQKWREQFF. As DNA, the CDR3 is TGTGCCAGCACCGGGAAACAGAAATGGCGTGAGCAGTTCTTC.

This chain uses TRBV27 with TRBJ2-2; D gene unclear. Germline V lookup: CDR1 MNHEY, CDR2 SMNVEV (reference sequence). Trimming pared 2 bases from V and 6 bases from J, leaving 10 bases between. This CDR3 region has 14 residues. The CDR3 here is CASSLTYQAGELFF. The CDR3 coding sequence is TGTGCCAGCAGTTTAACATATCAGGCCGGGGAGCTGTTTTTT.

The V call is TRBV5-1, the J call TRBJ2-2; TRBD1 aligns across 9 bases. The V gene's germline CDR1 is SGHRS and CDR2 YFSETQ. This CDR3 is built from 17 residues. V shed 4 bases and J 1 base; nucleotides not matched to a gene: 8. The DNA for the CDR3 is TGCGCCAGCAGCCATCGCGGACAGGGGAGGAACACCGGGGAGCTGTTTTTT. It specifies CASSHRGQGRNTGELFF.